Sequencing of this TCR beta chain was carried out in a study of response to subunit inactivated influenza vaccine. Study-wide results and caveats: New T cells are recruited in small numbers by each seasonal influenza vaccination, according to the authors' suggestion.

The CDR3 is 12 residues long. The ends were cut back, 2 bases at V and 6 bases at J, with 7 bases in the middle. Germline values: CDR1 LNHNV, CDR2 YYDKDF (reference sequence). Concerning this clonotype itself: Its target is not known.

TCRdb re-called the RT-PCR reads with MiXCR, one entry per CDR3 protein. The sample includes hundreds of thousands of distinct CDR3 sequences, around 13% of them seen just once. Sequences were derived from PBMCs from blood, sampled around 15 days before vaccination. This sequence originates from a man aged 45-65 years who received an inactivated influenza vaccine. The chain has TRBV15 and TRBJ1-2, with D possibly matching TRBD1 (6 bases). The CDR3 reads CATSRQGNGYTF. The CDR3 DNA reads as TGTGCCACCAGCAGACAGGGGAATGGCTACACCTTC.